This TCR beta chain was sequenced in a study of T cell repertoires in cytomegalovirus infection. Study background: HLA-B-restricted CMV epitopes that are well studied were used alongside recently identified HLA-C-restricted ones. Through public TCR beta signatures, both CMV infection and matching HLA type were indicated.

General observations from the study: Cumulative public TCR beta family frequency identified carriers of CMV plus the relevant HLA.

This clonotype was seen more than once but under ten times. Its antigen is as yet unknown. MiXCR, run by TCRdb on the reads, gives a single entry per CDR3 protein. The sample shows 650,000 to 850,000 distinct CDR3 sequences, under 35% of them seen only once. This CDR3 is built from 12 residues. The germline CDR1 and CDR2 sequences are SEHNR and FQNEAQ (reference sequence). Trimming removed 5 bases at V and 12 bases at J, with 17 bases between. The input for sequencing was cultured CD8+ T cells from PBMCs, taken from culture after CMV antigen stimulation. The origin of this receptor is a human donor in good health (CMV status not recorded). Some clones in this sample may be carry-over from other donors' samples. The V gene is TRBV7-9, the J gene TRBJ2-7; D might be TRBD2 (6 bases). CDR3 sequence (DNA): TGTGCCAGCAGCCGGGACTCCCGTTTAAGGTACTTC. Protein product: CASSRDSRLRYF.